The text below deals with one T cell receptor beta chain. Its antigen is unidentified. An equimolar mix of two oligonucleotides served as the beta constant-region primer for TRBC1 and TRBC2. The ligated cDNA underwent four PCR rounds using SP2 and nested alpha and beta constant-region primers. One entry per CDR3 protein results from TCRdb running MiXCR on the UMI-ligation and nested PCR reads. The sample holds about 99,000 distinct CDR3 sequences, 14% seen once. This entry belongs to a study of naive and memory T cell subsets. The CDR3 is 12 residues long. The germline gives CDR1 LGHDT, CDR2 YNNKEL (reference sequence). With 0 bases removed from V and 4 bases from J, the gap between germline ends came to 3 bases. Points from the study as a whole: Especially in CD8 cells, naive repertoires contained a few larger clonotypes, possibly CD45RA-re-expressing memory cells.

This TCR was sampled from a human donor in good health. The chain links TRBV3-1 to TRBJ2-5; D is ambiguous. Sequences were obtained from naive CD8+ T cells from blood. The CDR3 sequence is CASSQERETQYF. The CDR3 DNA reads TGTGCCAGCAGCCAAGAACGAGAGACCCAGTACTTC.